This TCR beta chain appears in the sequencing data of a study of blood T cells in healthy people across ages. Study in general: Per two T cells, template switching captured roughly one barcoded beta molecule.

A J-beta primer mix and a sample-barcoded 5' primer were used in a second PCR of roughly 6 to 11 cycles. Each cDNA molecule, via a template-switch adaptor with 12 random nucleotides, was tagged. TCRdb analysed the 5' RACE reads with MiXCR anew, one entry per CDR3 protein. This table holds approximately 780,000 distinct CDR3 sequences, roughly 25% found once. Trimming took 6 bases from V and 4 from J; bases not matched to a gene: 2. The CDR3 runs to 13 residues. As for this clonotype: A read error is likely, as this CDR3 ends without the conserved phenylalanine or tryptophan.

The data also belong to a second study, concerning T cells of mothers and their children.

Material for sequencing was blood. The receptor was derived from a boy between 5 and 17 years old in good health. V usage is TRBV12-3 or TRBV12-4 and J usage is TRBJ1-5, with 8 bases that match TRBD1. The CDR3 nucleotides are TGTGCCAGCAGCCAGGGGGCTAATCAGCCCCAGCATCTT. It translates to CASSQGANQPQHL.